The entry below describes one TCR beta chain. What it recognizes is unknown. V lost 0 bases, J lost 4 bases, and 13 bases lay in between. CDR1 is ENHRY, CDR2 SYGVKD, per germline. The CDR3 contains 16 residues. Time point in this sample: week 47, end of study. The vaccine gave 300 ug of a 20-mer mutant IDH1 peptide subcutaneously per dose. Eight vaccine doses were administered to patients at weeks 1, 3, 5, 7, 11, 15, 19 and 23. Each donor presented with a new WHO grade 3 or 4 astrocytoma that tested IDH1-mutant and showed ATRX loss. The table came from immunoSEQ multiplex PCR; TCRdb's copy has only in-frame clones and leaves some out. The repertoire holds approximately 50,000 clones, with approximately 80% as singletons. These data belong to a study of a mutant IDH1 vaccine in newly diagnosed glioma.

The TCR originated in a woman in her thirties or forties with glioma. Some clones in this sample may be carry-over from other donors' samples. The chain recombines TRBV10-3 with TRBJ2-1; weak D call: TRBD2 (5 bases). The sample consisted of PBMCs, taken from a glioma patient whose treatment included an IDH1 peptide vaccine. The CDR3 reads CAISESGSSRYNEQFF. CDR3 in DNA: TGTGCCATCAGTGAGTCGGGCTCTAGCCGTTACAATGAGCAGTTCTTC.